This entry concerns a single T cell receptor (beta chain). Antigen: not known. The CDR3 totals 15 residues. With 0 bases removed from V and 1 base from J, the gap between germline ends came to 13 bases. Germline loops: CDR1 DFQATT, CDR2 SNEGSKA (reference sequence). TCRdb redid the calling of the 5' RACE reads with MiXCR, one entry per CDR3 protein. The sample records 250,000 to 300,000 distinct CDR3 sequences, 15% to 20% being singletons. This entry comes from a study of CD8 T cells in ankylosing spondylitis. Study-level findings and limits: Clones that were linked to disease were CD8+ and were relatively rare in peripheral blood. According to the report, clones linked to the disease were significantly enriched in matched synovial fluid samples taken from ankylosing spondylitis patients.

V gene TRBV20-1 combines with J gene TRBJ2-7; possibly TRBD2 for D (5 bases). Source material: blood, either unsorted or a sorted T cell fraction (not recorded which). The origin of this receptor is a male donor with ankylosing spondylitis or in good health (not recorded which). CDR3 loop: CSARDIGGISYEQYF. The CDR3 coding sequence is TGCAGTGCTAGAGATATCGGAGGTATATCCTACGAGCAGTACTTC.